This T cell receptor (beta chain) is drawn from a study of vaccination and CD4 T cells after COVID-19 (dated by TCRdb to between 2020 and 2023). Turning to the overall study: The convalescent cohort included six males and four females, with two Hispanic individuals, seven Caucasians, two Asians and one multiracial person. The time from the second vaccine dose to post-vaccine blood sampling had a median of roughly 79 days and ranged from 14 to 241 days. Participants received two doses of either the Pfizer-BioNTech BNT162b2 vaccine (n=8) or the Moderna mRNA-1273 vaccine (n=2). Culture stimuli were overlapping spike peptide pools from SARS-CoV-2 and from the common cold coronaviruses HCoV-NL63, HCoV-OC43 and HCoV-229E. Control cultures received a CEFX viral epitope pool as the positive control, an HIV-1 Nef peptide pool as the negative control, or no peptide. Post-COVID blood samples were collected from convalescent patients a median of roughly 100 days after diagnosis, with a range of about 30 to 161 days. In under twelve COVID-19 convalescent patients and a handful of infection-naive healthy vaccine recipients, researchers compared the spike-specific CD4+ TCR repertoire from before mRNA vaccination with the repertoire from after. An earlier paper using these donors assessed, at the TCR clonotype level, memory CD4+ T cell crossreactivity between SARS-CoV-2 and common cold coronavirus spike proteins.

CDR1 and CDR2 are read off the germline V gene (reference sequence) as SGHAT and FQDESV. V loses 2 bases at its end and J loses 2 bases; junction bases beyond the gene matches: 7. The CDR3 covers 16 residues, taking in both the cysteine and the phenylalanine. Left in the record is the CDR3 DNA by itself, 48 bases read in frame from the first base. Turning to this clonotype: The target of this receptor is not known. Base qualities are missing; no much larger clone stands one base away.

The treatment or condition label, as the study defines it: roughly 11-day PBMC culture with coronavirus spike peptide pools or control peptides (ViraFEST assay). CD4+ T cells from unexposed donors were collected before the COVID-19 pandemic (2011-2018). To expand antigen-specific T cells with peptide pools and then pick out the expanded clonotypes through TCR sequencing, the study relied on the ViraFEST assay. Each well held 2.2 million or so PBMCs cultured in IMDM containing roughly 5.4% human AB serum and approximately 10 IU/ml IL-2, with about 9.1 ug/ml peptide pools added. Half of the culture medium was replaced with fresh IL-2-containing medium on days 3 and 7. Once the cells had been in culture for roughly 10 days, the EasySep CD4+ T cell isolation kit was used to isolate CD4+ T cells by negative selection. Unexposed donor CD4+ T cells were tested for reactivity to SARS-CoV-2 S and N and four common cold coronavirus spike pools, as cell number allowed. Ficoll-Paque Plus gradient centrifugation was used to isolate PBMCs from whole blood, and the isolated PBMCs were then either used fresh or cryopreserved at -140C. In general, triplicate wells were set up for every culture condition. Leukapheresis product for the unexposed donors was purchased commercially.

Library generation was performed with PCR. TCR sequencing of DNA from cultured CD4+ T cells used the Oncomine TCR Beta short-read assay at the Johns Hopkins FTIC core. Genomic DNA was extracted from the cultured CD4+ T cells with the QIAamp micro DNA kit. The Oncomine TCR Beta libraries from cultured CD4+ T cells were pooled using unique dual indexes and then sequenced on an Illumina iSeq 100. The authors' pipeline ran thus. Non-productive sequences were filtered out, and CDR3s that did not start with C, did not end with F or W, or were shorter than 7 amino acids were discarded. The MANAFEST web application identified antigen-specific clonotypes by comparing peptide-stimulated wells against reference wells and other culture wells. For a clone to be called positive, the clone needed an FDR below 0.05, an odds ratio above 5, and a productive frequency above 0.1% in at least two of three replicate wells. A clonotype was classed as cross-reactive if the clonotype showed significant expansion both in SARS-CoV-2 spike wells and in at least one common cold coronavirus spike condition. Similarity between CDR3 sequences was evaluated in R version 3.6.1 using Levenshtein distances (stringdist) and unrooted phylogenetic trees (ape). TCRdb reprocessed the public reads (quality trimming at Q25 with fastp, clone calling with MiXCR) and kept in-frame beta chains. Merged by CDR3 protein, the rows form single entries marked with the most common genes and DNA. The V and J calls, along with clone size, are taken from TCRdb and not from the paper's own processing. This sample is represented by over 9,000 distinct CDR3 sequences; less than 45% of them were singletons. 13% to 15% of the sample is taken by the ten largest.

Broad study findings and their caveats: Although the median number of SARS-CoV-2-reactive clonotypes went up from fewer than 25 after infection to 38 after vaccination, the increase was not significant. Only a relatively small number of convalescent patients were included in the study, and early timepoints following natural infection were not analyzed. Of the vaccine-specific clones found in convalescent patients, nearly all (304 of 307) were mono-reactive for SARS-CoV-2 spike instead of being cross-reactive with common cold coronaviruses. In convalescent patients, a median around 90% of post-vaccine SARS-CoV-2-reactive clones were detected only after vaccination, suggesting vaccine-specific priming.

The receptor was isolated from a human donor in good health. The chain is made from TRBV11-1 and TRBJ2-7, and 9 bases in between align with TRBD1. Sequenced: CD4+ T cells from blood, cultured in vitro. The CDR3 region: CASSLPTGQGTYEQYF. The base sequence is TGTGCCAGCAGCTTACCAACGGGACAGGGAACCTACGAGCAGTACTTC.